This TCR beta chain came from a study of cytomegalovirus exposure and HLA in healthy donors. Overall study findings and caveats: Cytomegalovirus association was listed for around 180 TCR beta chains. TCR beta sequences reportedly predicted most subjects' HLA-A and HLA-B alleles accurately. It emerged from a later analysis that several of the most significant clusters appeared to be linked to common viral pathogens.

Both 60 Vbeta primers and 13 Jbeta primers went into the PCR. Libraries were prepared by immunoSEQ multiplex PCR; TCRdb keeps only in-frame clonotypes and omits some of them. The data hold some 86,000 clones, with about 67% observed a single time. Everyone who donated was a healthy bone marrow donor. This clone was detected only a few times. The antigen is unknown. The germline V gene encodes CDR1 MNHEY and CDR2 SMNVEV (reference sequence). CDR3 size: 14 residues. The ends were cut back, 6 bases at V and 0 bases at J, with 9 bases in the middle. The sequenced material came from PBMCs. V and J are TRBV27 and TRBJ1-5; maybe TRBD1 (5 bases). This TCR came from a man between 25 and 39 years old in good health and CMV-seronegative. The CDR3 region is CASRLQDSNQPQHF. DNA of the CDR3: TGTGCCAGCAGATTACAGGATAGCAATCAGCCCCAGCATTTT.